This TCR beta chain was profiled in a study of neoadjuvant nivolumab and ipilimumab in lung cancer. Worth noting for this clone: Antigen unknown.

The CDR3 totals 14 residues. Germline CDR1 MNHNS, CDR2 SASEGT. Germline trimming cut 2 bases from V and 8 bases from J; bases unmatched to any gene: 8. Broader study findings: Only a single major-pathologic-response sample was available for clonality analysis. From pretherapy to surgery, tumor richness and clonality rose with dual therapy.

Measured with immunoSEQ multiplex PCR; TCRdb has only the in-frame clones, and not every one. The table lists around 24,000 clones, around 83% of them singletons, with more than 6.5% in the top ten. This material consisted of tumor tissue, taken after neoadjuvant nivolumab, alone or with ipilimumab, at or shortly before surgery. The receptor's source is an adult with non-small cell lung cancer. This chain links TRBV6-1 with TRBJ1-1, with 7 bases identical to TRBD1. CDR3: CASSETGEGREAFF. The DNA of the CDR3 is TGTGCCAGCAGTGAAACAGGGGAGGGTAGGGAAGCTTTCTTT.